Below, 23 T cell receptor beta chains from the same sample are listed, as sequenced in a study of blood T cell repertoires in COVID-19. The table came from immunoSEQ multiplex PCR; TCRdb's copy has only in-frame clones and leaves some out. This sample has 150,000 to 200,000 clones; roughly 86% occur once, and the top ten carry 2.5% to 4%. The sample consisted of peripheral blood. Receptor source: a man between 65 and 85 years old with acute or convalescent COVID-19.

The chain employs TRBV9 and TRBJ1-1; weak D call: TRBD1 (5 bases). The V gene lost 4 bases and the J gene lost 1 base, with 17 bases spanning the gap. Germline assignment: CDR1 SGDLS and CDR2 YYNGEE. The CDR3 is made up of 16 amino acids. The CDR3 DNA reads TGTGCCAGCAGCCAAGGGATACGAAGGGGGAACACTGAAGCTTTCTTT. Translating it yields CASSQGIRRGNTEAFF.

V gene TRBV14 combines with J gene TRBJ1-1, with TRBD1 as a possible D gene (6 bases). This CDR3 has 18 amino acids. Trimming removed 1 base from V and 0 bases from J, with 18 bases in between. CDR1 and CDR2 from the germline V gene are SGHDN and FVKESK. As DNA, the CDR3 is TGTGCCAGCAGCCAAGTTACGGGGGGCACCTTGATGAACACTGAAGCTTTCTTT. It is translated as CASSQVTGGTLMNTEAFF.

The CDR3 loop is CASSIAGRLGSYEQYF. CDR3 nucleotides: TGTGCCAGTAGTATAGCGGGGAGGTTAGGCTCCTACGAGCAGTACTTC. J is TRBJ2-7 and V is TRBV19; possible D gene TRBD2, 6 bases. V was trimmed by 1 base and J by 0 bases, leaving 13 bases between them. The CDR3 runs 16 residues. Germline CDR1 is LNHDA and CDR2 is SQIVND (reference sequence).

The rearrangement links TRBV6-2 or TRBV6-3 to TRBJ2-1; D is perhaps TRBD2 (6 bases). V was cut by 4 bases and J by 7 bases, with 26 bases left in between. The germline V gene encodes CDR1 MNHEY and CDR2 SVGEGT. The CDR3 has 18 amino acids. This CDR3 is CASSFIGPAQGLINEQFF. The CDR3 nucleotides are TGTGCCAGCAGTTTTATAGGGCCAGCTCAGGGACTTATAAATGAGCAGTTCTTC.

This sequence joins TRBV7-9 and TRBJ1-2; TRBD1 matches 9 bases. CDR3 size: 16 residues. The V and J ends lost 5 bases and 4 bases, in that order; junction bases with no gene match: 11. The germline V gene has CDR1 SEHNR and CDR2 FQNEAQ (reference sequence). The CDR3 loop is CASSPVGDRAIYGYTF. CDR3 coding DNA: TGTGCCAGCAGCCCCGTCGGGGACAGGGCAATCTATGGCTACACCTTC.

The rearrangement uses TRBV30 and TRBJ1-1; a weak D match, TRBD1 (6 bases). The CDR3 is 13 residues long. Germline lookup yields CDR1 GTSNPN and CDR2 SVGIG (reference sequence). The CDR3 bases are TGTGCGAAAGAACAGGGAAGCGGCACTGAAGCTTTCTTT. Its translation is CAKEQGSGTEAFF.

The CDR3 sequence is CASTPGETQYF. The DNA of the CDR3 is TGTGCCAGCACCCCGGGGGAGACCCAGTACTTC. The chain carries TRBV7-3 and TRBJ2-5; possibly TRBD2 for D (5 bases). The CDR3 spans 11 residues. V lost 7 bases and J 5 bases, leaving 8 bases between the germline ends. Per germline, CDR1 SGHTA and CDR2 FQGTGA.

About this clone: The same CDR3 can be traced to other DNA sequences in this sample. The CDR3 sequence: CASSYDRGTEAFF. The CDR3 nucleotides read TGTGCCAGCAGTTACGATCGGGGGACTGAAGCTTTCTTT. The chain is built from TRBV6-5 and TRBJ1-1; TRBD1 might be the D (5 bases). V was trimmed by 2 bases and J by 5 bases, leaving 9 bases between them. The CDR3 is 13 amino acids. Germline lookup yields CDR1 MNHEY and CDR2 SVGAGI.

V and J are TRBV18 and TRBJ1-2; 7 positions agree with TRBD1. Per the germline V gene, CDR1 is KGHSH and CDR2 is LQKENI. Trimming removed 6 bases from V and 6 bases from J; junction bases left unmatched: 16. The CDR3 sequence is 16 residues long. The CDR3 reads CASSRVRQGQGDGYTF. The CDR3 DNA reads as TGTGCCAGCTCGCGTGTCCGGCAGGGGCAGGGGGATGGCTACACCTTC.

Of note for this clone: Other DNA variants within this sample encode the same CDR3. CDR3 nucleotide sequence: TGCGCCAGCAGCCCACAGGGCGCCGGGGAGCTGTTTTTT. Translated, it gives CASSPQGAGELFF. J is TRBJ2-2 and V is TRBV5-1; possible D gene TRBD1, 6 bases. Deletions cut 4 bases from V and 6 bases from J, with 10 bases between. This CDR3 has 13 amino acids. The germline gives CDR1 SGHRS, CDR2 YFSETQ.

This clone was counted between two and nine times. This chain links TRBV2 with TRBJ2-3; TRBD2 matches at 7 bases. Germline lookup yields CDR1 SNHLY and CDR2 FYNNEI. V was clipped by 4 bases and J by 1 base; unmatched bases: 5. The CDR3 sequence is 15 residues long. The CDR3 sequence: CASSAQRGGTDTQYF. The CDR3 region has the DNA TGTGCCAGCAGTGCCCAGCGGGGAGGCACAGATACGCAGTATTTT. Complete variable domain (other parts from reference TRBV2 and TRBJ2-3): EPEVTQTPSHQVTQMGQEVILRCVPISNHLYFYWYRQILGQKVEFLVSFYNNEISEKSEIFDDQFSVERPDGSNFTLKIRSTKLEDSAMYFCASSAQRGGTDTQYFGPGTRLTVL.

This chain connects TRBV7-2 to TRBJ2-1; D is ambiguous. The ends were cut back, 2 bases at V and 5 bases at J, with 10 bases in the middle. There are 14 residues in the CDR3. Germline V gives CDR1 SGHTA, CDR2 FQGNSA. CDR3 amino acids: CASSLTVSNNEQFF. The DNA for the CDR3 is TGTGCCAGCAGCTTAACGGTTAGTAACAATGAGCAGTTCTTC.

With regard to this clone: The sample carries other DNA sequences with the same CDR3. The V call is TRBV11-2, the J call TRBJ2-7; no clear D. Between the trimmed V and J ends, which lost 3 bases and 4 bases, there was a span of 4 bases. The CDR3 covers 11 residues. Germline CDR1 reads SGHAT; CDR2 reads FQNNGV. The CDR3 sequence is CASSFLYEQYF. The CDR3 DNA reads as TGTGCCAGCAGCTTTTTATACGAGCAGTACTTC.

V gene TRBV7-9 combines with J gene TRBJ2-3, with 8 bases fitting TRBD2. Germline values: CDR1 SEHNR, CDR2 FQNEAQ (reference sequence). The V segment lost 2 bases and the J segment 0 bases; nucleotides outside the gene matches: 1. The CDR3 is 15 amino acids. This CDR3 reads CASSLLAGSTDTQYF. For the CDR3, the DNA is TGTGCCAGCAGCTTACTAGCGGGTAGCACAGATACGCAGTATTTT.

The chain uses TRBV3-1 (or the pseudogene TRBV3-2) and TRBJ2-1; D is undetermined. Germline values: CDR1 LGHDT, CDR2 YNNKEL (reference sequence). V lost 4 bases to trimming and J lost 3 bases, with 10 bases between them. The CDR3 has 14 residues. The CDR3 sequence is CASSRRANYNEQFF. Here the CDR3 DNA reads TGTGCCAGCAGCCGTCGCGCGAACTACAATGAGCAGTTCTTC.

V usage is TRBV19 and J usage is TRBJ2-7; D is possibly TRBD1 (5 bases). The V end was cut by 4 bases, the J end by 2 bases, with 9 bases between. Germline V CDR1 and CDR2: LNHDA, SQIVND (reference sequence). This CDR3 contains 13 residues. The CDR3 DNA is TGTGCCAGTAGTACCCGACAGACCTACGAGCAGTACTTC. Protein: CASSTRQTYEQYF.

This chain connects TRBV19 to TRBJ1-2; D not certain. The CDR3 extends over 15 amino acids. Germline V gene data show CDR1 as LNHDA and CDR2 as SQIVND (reference sequence). Trimming removed 1 base from V and 5 bases from J, with 14 bases in between. The CDR3 sequence is CASSIAGAAIYGYTF. The CDR3 coding sequence is TGTGCCAGTAGTATAGCTGGCGCAGCGATATATGGCTACACCTTC. Full variable domain (outside the CDR3, taken from reference TRBV19 and TRBJ1-2): DGGITQSPKYLFRKEGQNVTLSCEQNLNHDAMYWYRQDPGQGLRLIYYSQIVNDFQKGDIAEGYSVSREKKESFPLTVTSAQKNPTAFYLCASSIAGAAIYGYTFGSGTRLTVV.

The chain links TRBV3-1 (or the pseudogene TRBV3-2) to TRBJ2-5; TRBD1 matches 7 bases. Germline V gene data show CDR1 as LGHDT and CDR2 as YNNKEL (reference sequence). The CDR3 consists of 14 residues. The J segment lost 6 bases and the V segment lost 1 base, leaving 5 bases of the junction unmatched. The CDR3 coding sequence is TGTGCCAGCAGCCAAGGAGGGGGCGGAAAGACCCAGTACTTC. Translation gives CASSQGGGGKTQYF.

CDR3 protein: CASVDPSVSGNTIYF. As DNA, the CDR3 is TGCGCCAGCGTTGATCCGTCAGTCTCTGGAAACACCATATATTTT. The V call is TRBV5-1, the J call TRBJ1-3; D gene uncertain. There are 15 residues in the CDR3. The germline CDR1 and CDR2 sequences are SGHRS and YFSETQ. V shed 7 bases and J shed 0 bases, with 14 bases lying between them.

V and J are TRBV27 and TRBJ1-5; D gene uncertain. Germline lookup yields CDR1 MNHEY and CDR2 SMNVEV (reference sequence). This CDR3 has 12 residues. V lost 8 bases and J 0 bases, leaving 5 bases between the germline ends. The CDR3 region has the DNA TGTGCCAGCGGCCCTAGCAATCAGCCCCAGCATTTT. Translating gives CASGPSNQPQHF.

This clone has only a few counts. V gene TRBV7-9 combines with J gene TRBJ1-2; 7 nucleotides match TRBD1. V lost 1 base to trimming and J lost 2 bases; unmatched junction nucleotides: 10. Germline CDR1 and CDR2: SEHNR and FQNEAQ (reference sequence). The CDR3 is made up of 17 amino acids. DNA for the CDR3: TGTGCCAGCAGCTTAGACAGGGGCCAGGGATTAAACTATGGCTACACCTTC. Translated: CASSLDRGQGLNYGYTF.

This sequence joins TRBV5-1 and TRBJ2-4, with D perhaps TRBD1 (6 bases). The germline gives CDR1 SGHRS, CDR2 YFSETQ. The CDR3 has 14 residues. Deletions cut 4 bases from V and 7 bases from J, with 15 bases between. The CDR3 reads CASSPGGQRNIQYF. Here the CDR3 DNA reads TGCGCCAGCAGCCCGGGCGGACAGAGGAACATTCAGTACTTC.

The chain uses TRBV14 and TRBJ2-5; D might be TRBD2 (6 bases). Per germline, CDR1 SGHDN and CDR2 FVKESK. The CDR3 contains 18 residues. The V end was cut by 2 bases, the J end by 4 bases, with 23 bases between. DNA for the CDR3: TGTGCCAGCAGCCAAACCACCCGGCCGGGGACCGGGAGAGAGACCCAGTACTTC. This encodes CASSQTTRPGTGRETQYF.